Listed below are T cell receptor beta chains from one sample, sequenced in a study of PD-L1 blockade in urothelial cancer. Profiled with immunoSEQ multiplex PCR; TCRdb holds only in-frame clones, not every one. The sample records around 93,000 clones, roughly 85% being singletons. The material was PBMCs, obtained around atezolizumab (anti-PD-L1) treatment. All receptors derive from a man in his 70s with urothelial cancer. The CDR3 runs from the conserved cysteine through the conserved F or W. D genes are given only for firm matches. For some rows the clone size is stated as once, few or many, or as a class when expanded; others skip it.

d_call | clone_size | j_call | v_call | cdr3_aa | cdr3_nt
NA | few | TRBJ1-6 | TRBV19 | CASSTTSGSPLHF | TGTGCCAGTAGTACAACAAGTGGTTCACCCCTCCACTTT
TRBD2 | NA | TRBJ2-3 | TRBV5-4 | CASSLAGLATNTQYF | TGTGCCAGCAGCTTGGCGGGACTAGCTACGAATACGCAGTATTTT
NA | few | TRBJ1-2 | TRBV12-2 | CASRLDRDGYTF | TGTGCAAGTCGCTTAGACAGGGATGGCTACACCTTC
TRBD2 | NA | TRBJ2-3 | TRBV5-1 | CASSFEGLASDTQYF | TGCGCCAGCAGCTTCGAGGGACTAGCGTCCGATACGCAGTATTTT
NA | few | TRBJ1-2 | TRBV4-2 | CASSQGPGGNYGYTF | TGTGCCAGCAGCCAAGGTCCCGGGGGTAACTATGGCTACACCTTC
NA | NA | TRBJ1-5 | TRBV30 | CAWTTPGGPNQPQHF | TGTGCCTGGACGACTCCCGGGGGGCCCAATCAGCCCCAGCATTTT
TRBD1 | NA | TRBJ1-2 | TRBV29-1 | CSVASGTGPSANYGYTF | TGCAGCGTTGCCTCGGGGACAGGGCCCTCCGCTAACTATGGCTACACCTTC
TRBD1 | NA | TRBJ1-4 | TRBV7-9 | CASSSTGQGENEKLFF | TGTGCCAGCAGCTCCACCGGACAGGGAGAGAATGAAAAACTGTTTTTT
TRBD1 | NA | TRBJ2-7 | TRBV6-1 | CASSATAGTASSYEQYF | TGTGCCAGCAGTGCGACAGCCGGGACAGCGAGCTCCTACGAGCAGTACTTC
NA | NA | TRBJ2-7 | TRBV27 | CASSSLGPEQYF | TGTGCCAGCAGTTCCCTGGGGCCCGAGCAGTACTTC
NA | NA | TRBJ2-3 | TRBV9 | CASSVGYSTDTQYF | TGTGCCAGCAGCGTAGGTTATAGCACAGATACGCAGTATTTT
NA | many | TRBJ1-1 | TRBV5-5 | CASSHGGGASEAFF | TGTGCCAGCAGCCACGGGGGGGGCGCATCTGAAGCTTTCTTT
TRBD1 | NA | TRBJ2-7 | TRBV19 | CASSIMTGSYEQYF | TGTGCCAGTAGTATTATGACAGGGTCCTACGAGCAGTACTTC
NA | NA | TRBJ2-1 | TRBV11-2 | CASSSRLVGNEQFF | TGTGCCAGCAGCTCGAGACTAGTTGGCAATGAGCAGTTCTTC
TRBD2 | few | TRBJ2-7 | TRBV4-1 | CASSQTAGTSSLEQYF | TGCGCCAGCAGCCAAACCGCCGGGACTAGCTCTTTAGAGCAGTACTTC
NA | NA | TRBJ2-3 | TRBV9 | CASSVDSGGTDTQYF | TGTGCCAGCAGCGTTGATTCCGGGGGCACAGATACGCAGTATTTT
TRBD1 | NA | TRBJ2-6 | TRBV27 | CASSPGTGYSGANVLTF | TGTGCCAGCAGTCCTGGGACAGGGTACTCTGGGGCCAACGTCCTGACTTTC
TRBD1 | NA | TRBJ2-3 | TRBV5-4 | CASSLAGTDSTDTQYF | TGTGCCAGCAGCCTGGCCGGGACAGATAGCACAGATACGCAGTATTTT
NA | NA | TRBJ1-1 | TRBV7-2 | CASSPSGGGTGAEAFF | TGTGCCAGCAGCCCGTCGGGCGGAGGAACGGGGGCTGAAGCTTTCTTT
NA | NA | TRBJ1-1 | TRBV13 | CASSLGRTMNTEAFF | TGTGCCAGCAGCTTAGGCAGAACCATGAACACTGAAGCTTTCTTT
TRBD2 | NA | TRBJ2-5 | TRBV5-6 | CASSLAGGLRETQYF | TGTGCCAGCAGCCTAGCGGGAGGGCTAAGAGAGACCCAGTACTTC
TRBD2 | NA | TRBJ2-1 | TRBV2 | CASSDRLAGSSEQFF | TGTGCCAGCAGTGACCGACTAGCGGGGTCGAGTGAGCAGTTCTTC
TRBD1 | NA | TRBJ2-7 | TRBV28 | CASSSTGQGAMEQYF | TGTGCCAGCAGTTCAACGGGACAGGGGGCGATGGAGCAGTACTTC
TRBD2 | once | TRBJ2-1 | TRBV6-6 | CASSGGLAGGQNEQFF | TGTGCCAGCAGTGGTGGACTAGCGGGAGGGCAGAATGAGCAGTTCTTC
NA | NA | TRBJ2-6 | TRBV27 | CASSLSSGISGANVLTF | TGTGCCAGCAGTTTATCCTCGGGGATCTCTGGGGCCAACGTCCTGACTTTC
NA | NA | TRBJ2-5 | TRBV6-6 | CASSPLGADGETQYF | TGTGCCAGCAGTCCCCTAGGGGCTGATGGGGAGACCCAGTACTTC
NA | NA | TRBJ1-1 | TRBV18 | CASSRQVSDTEAFF | TGTGCCAGCTCACGACAGGTGTCGGACACTGAAGCTTTCTTT